This T cell receptor (beta chain) appears in the sequencing data of a study of identical twins. Germline CDR1 is SGHAT and CDR2 is FQNNGV. V dropped 3 bases and J dropped 3; count of bases not matched to a gene: 4. This CDR3 comprises 14 residues. In this sample, this clonotype turned up many times. TCRdb passed the 5' RACE reads through MiXCR, listing each CDR3 protein once. The repertoire includes roughly 690,000 distinct CDR3 sequences, 5.5% to 6.5% of them detected once, and around 2% sits in the top ten. Specimen: naive T cells sorted from blood. This chain connects TRBV11-2 to TRBJ2-7, with 8 bases matching TRBD1. The clonotype was recovered from a man between 18 and 35 years old in good health. This CDR3 reads CASSLGQANYEQYV. The CDR3 nucleotides read TGTGCCAGCAGCTTGGGACAGGCAAACTACGAGCAGTACGTC.